This TCR beta chain was retrieved from a study of blood T cell repertoires in COVID-19. Study information: Acute and convalescent COVID-19 samples came from the United States, Italy and Spain. Sample material is recorded as cDNA or gDNA derived from T cells, B-cell-depleted T cells, or PBMCs.

Authors' data handling: The assay estimated nucleated cells by amplifying reference gene primers. Libraries were prepared by immunoSEQ multiplex PCR; TCRdb keeps only in-frame clonotypes and omits some of them. The V and J calls and clone size are taken from that table; D and trimming were inferred from the DNA. The data hold 200,000 to 250,000 clones, with approximately 82% observed a single time. Germline loops: CDR1 SNHLY, CDR2 FYNNEI. The CDR3 consists of 14 residues. Trimming took off 4 bases at V and 7 bases at J, with 14 bases between the two ends. V gene TRBV2 combines with J gene TRBJ2-1; a possible D gene is TRBD1 (5 bases). Material for sequencing was peripheral blood. The receptor was derived from a woman older than 75 with active or convalescent COVID-19. As DNA, the CDR3 is TGTGCCAGCAGTGGTGACCGCAACAGGAATGAGCAGTTCTTC. Translated, it gives CASSGDRNRNEQFF.